The rows below give T cell receptor beta chains drawn from one sample of a study of shared clonotypes between healthy human individuals. TCRdb's table, derived via immunoSEQ multiplex PCR, lists solely in-frame clones and lacks some. This sample has about 1.1 million clones, with 60% to 80% found just once. What was sequenced was memory CD4+ T cells from PBMCs. The receptors derive from a young man in good health. Some clones in this sample may be carry-over from other donors' samples. Both conserved end residues are part of each CDR3. A D gene is named only where the DNA matches it firmly. Only part of the rows carry a size: once, few, many, or a class if the clone is expanded.

size: NA; length: 16; V: TRBV5-1; J: TRBJ1-1; D: NA; CDR3: CASSLEAQGVNTEAFF; DNA: TGCGCCAGCAGCTTGGAAGCGCAGGGCGTGAACACTGAAGCTTTCTTT
size: NA; length: 12; V: TRBV6-5; J: TRBJ1-1; D: NA; CDR3: CASSYGKTEAFF; DNA: TGTGCCAGCAGTTACGGTAAGACTGAAGCTTTCTTT
size: NA; length: 19; V: TRBV7-2; J: TRBJ2-7; D: TRBD2; CDR3: CASSLDFRLAGGGIYEQYF; DNA: TGTGCCAGCAGCTTGGACTTTAGACTAGCGGGAGGGGGTATCTACGAGCAGTACTTC
size: NA; length: 16; V: TRBV5-1; J: TRBJ1-1; D: NA; CDR3: CASSFKGDGRNTEAFF; DNA: TGCGCCAGCAGCTTTAAGGGGGACGGAAGGAACACTGAAGCTTTCTTT
size: NA; length: 15; V: TRBV9; J: TRBJ2-1; D: TRBD2; CDR3: CASSVEAGENNEQFF; DNA: TGTGCCAGCAGCGTAGAGGCGGGAGAGAACAATGAGCAGTTCTTC
size: NA; length: 13; V: TRBV5-5; J: TRBJ1-2; D: NA; CDR3: CASSLGANYGYTF; DNA: TGTGCCAGCAGCTTAGGGGCTAACTATGGCTACACCTTC
size: once; length: 11; V: TRBV30; J: TRBJ2-7; D: NA; CDR3: CAWRNADEQYF; DNA: TGTGCCTGGAGAAACGCCGACGAGCAGTACTTC
size: few; length: 15; V: TRBV6-6; J: TRBJ2-6; D: TRBD2; CDR3: CASSGGDAGANVLTF; DNA: TGTGCCAGCAGTGGGGGGGACGCCGGGGCCAACGTCCTGACTTTC
size: once; length: 15; V: TRBV7-9; J: TRBJ2-7; D: NA; CDR3: CASSLMGGTSYEQYF; DNA: TGTGCCAGCAGCTTAATGGGGGGAACCTCCTACGAGCAGTACTTC
size: few; length: 14; V: TRBV7-3; J: TRBJ1-1; D: NA; CDR3: CASSLTVRDTEAFF; DNA: TGTGCCAGCAGTTTGACAGTACGGGACACTGAAGCTTTCTTT
size: NA; length: 14; V: TRBV12-1; J: TRBJ2-7; D: NA; CDR3: CASSLTSGSYEQYF; DNA: TGTGCCAGCAGCTTGACTAGCGGGTCCTACGAGCAGTACTTC
size: NA; length: 16; V: TRBV5-1; J: TRBJ2-5; D: TRBD2; CDR3: CASSPGTSGQQETQYF; DNA: TGCGCCAGCAGCCCTGGGACTAGCGGACAACAAGAGACCCAGTACTTC
size: NA; length: 15; V: TRBV4-2; J: TRBJ2-3; D: TRBD1; CDR3: CASSRDRGQTDTQYF; DNA: TGTGCCAGCAGCCGCGACAGGGGGCAAACAGATACGCAGTATTTT
size: many; length: 16; V: TRBV28; J: TRBJ1-5; D: NA; CDR3: CASSLTATYSNQPQHF; DNA: TGTGCCAGCAGCCTGACCGCTACATATAGCAATCAGCCCCAGCATTTT
size: NA; length: 12; V: TRBV30; J: TRBJ2-2; D: NA; CDR3: CAWSAAVGELFF; DNA: TGTGCCTGGAGTGCCGCGGTCGGGGAGCTGTTTTTT
size: once; length: 16; V: TRBV18; J: TRBJ2-3; D: TRBD2; CDR3: CASSQGIAGSTDTQYF; DNA: TGTGCCAGCTCACAGGGTATAGCGGGAAGCACAGATACGCAGTATTTT
size: NA; length: 16; V: TRBV29-1; J: TRBJ1-6; D: TRBD1; CDR3: CSVDRGTGGYNSPLHF; DNA: TGCAGCGTTGATCGCGGGACAGGGGGCTATAATTCACCCCTCCACTTT